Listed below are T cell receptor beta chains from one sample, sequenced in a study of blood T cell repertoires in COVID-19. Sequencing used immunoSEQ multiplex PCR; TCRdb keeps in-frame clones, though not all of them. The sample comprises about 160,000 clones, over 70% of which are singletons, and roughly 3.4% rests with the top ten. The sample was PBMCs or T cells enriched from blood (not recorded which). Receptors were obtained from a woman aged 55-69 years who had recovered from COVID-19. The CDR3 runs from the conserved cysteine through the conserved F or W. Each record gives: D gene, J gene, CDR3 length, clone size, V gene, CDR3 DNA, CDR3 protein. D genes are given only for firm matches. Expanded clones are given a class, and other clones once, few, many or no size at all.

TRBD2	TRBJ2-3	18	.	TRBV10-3	TGTGCCATCAGTGAGTCGGGGCTAGCGGGGGGGAGCGCAGATACGCAGTATTTT	CAISESGLAGGSADTQYF
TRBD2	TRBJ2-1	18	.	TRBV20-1	TGCAGTGCTAGTGACACCGGGACTAGCGGGGCCAATTACAATGAGCAGTTCTTC	CSASDTGTSGANYNEQFF
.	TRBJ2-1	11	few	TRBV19	TGTGCCAGTAGTATTCGGAATGAGCAGTTCTTC	CASSIRNEQFF
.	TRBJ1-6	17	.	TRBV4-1	TGCGCCAGCAGCCAAGGTCCGGGGGACTCCTATAATTCACCCCTCCACTTT	CASSQGPGDSYNSPLHF
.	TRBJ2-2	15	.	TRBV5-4	TGTGCCAGCAGCTTGGTAGGGGCGGACACCGGGGAGCTGTTTTTT	CASSLVGADTGELFF
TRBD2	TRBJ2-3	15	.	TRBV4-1	TGCGCCAGCAGTAACCCCCAGCGGGGGGCAGATACGCAGTATTTT	CASSNPQRGADTQYF
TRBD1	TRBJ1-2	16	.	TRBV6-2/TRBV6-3	TGTGCCAGCAGTGCTTCCGGGACAGAATCCCGTGATGGCTACACCTTC	CASSASGTESRDGYTF
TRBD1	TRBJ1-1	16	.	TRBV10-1	TGCGCCAGCAGTGGCCGGGACAGGGAAGGGCGCACTGAAGCTTTCTTT	CASSGRDREGRTEAFF
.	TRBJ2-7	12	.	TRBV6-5	TGTGCCAGCAGCTTTCAGACCTACGAGCAGTACTTC	CASSFQTYEQYF
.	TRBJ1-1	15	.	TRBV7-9	TGTGCCAGCAGCTTAGGTAGCCGGTTAAGTGCAATGGCTTTCTTT	CASSLGSRLSAMAFF